These 32 T cell receptor beta chains were sequenced from one sample in a study of blood T cells in healthy people across ages. For the second PCR, which ran for about 6 to 11 cycles, a sample-barcoded 5' primer and a J-beta primer mix were used. TCRdb re-analysed the 5' RACE reads in MiXCR, keeping a single row per CDR3 protein. Found here are about 1,500,000 distinct CDR3 sequences, approximately 40% of them singletons; the top ten hold roughly 8.2%. Sequencing was performed on blood. These receptors were taken from a woman aged 18-29 years in good health.

This chain joins TRBV29-1 and TRBJ2-3, with no clear D. V lost 0 bases, J lost 3 bases, and 10 bases lay in between. From germline, CDR1 is SQVTM and CDR2 ANQGSEA. The CDR3 is 14 amino acids. The CDR3 DNA reads TGCAGCGTTGAAGATGGCTGGTTGACAGATACGCAGTATTTT. Translation gives CSVEDGWLTDTQYF.

The CDR3 DNA follows: TGTGCCAGCAGTTTAGATCGGCGGGGGGCACACTACGAGCAGTACTTC. It specifies CASSLDRRGAHYEQYF. V and J are TRBV12-3 or TRBV12-4 and TRBJ2-7; 8 positions agree with TRBD2. The CDR3 is 16 amino acids. The ends lost 1 base at V and 3 bases at J; junction bases unmatched: 8.

The J gene is TRBJ2-7, the V gene TRBV20-1, with D uncertain. The V end was cut by 0 bases, the J end by 4 bases, with 13 bases between. Germline assignment: CDR1 DFQATT and CDR2 SNEGSKA (reference sequence). This CDR3 is 14 amino acids long. The CDR3 DNA reads as TGCAGTGCTAGAGAGGTGGCCCTTTTATACGAGCAGTACTTC. This sequence encodes CSAREVALLYEQYF.

Note on this clonotype: A read error may account for a junction end that differs from germline. The chain has TRBV7-6 and TRBJ2-3, with TRBD2 matching over 10 bases. This CDR3 has 16 residues. Germline V gene sequence: CDR1 SGHVS, CDR2 FNYEAQ. The CDR3, as DNA: TGTACCAGCAGCCTCGACCTAGCGGGAGTCGGAGATACGCAGTATTTT. This gives the protein CTSSLDLAGVGDTQYF.

This clonotype appeared a few times. The chain combines TRBV25-1 with TRBJ2-3, with 8 bases that match TRBD1. CDR1 and CDR2 from the germline V gene are MGHDK and SYGVNS. CDR3 size: 15 residues. V shed 5 bases and J 1 base; nucleotides not matched to a gene: 5. In nucleotides, the CDR3 is TGTGCCAGCAGTCGACAGGGGAGTGGCACAGATACGCAGTATTTT. Amino acids: CASSRQGSGTDTQYF.

Only a few counts were recorded for this clonotype. The chain joins TRBV7-2 to TRBJ1-5; D gene ambiguous. Germline loops: CDR1 SGHTA, CDR2 FQGNSA. The CDR3 is 14 amino acids. Trimming cost V 0 bases and J 4 bases, with 7 bases left between them. The CDR3 sequence is CASSLAPGNQPQHF. The CDR3 region has the DNA TGTGCCAGCAGCTTAGCGCCCGGGAATCAGCCCCAGCATTTT.

This clonotype has only a few counts. The chain has TRBV6-2 or TRBV6-3 and TRBJ1-2, with 9 bases that match TRBD1. The CDR3 has 15 amino acids. Trimming took 6 bases from V and 5 from J; bases not matched to a gene: 10. Germline V gives CDR1 MNHEY, CDR2 SVGEGT. The CDR3 DNA sequence: TGTGCCAGCAGCCATCCCGTGACAGGGGGGTATGGCTACACCTTC. Amino acid sequence: CASSHPVTGGYGYTF.

The chain recombines TRBV4-2 with TRBJ2-3; D remains ambiguous. The CDR3 has 13 amino acids. Germline assignment: CDR1 LGHNA and CDR2 YNFKEQ. V lost 4 bases and J 5 bases, leaving 10 bases between the germline ends. CDR3 nucleotide sequence: TGTGCCAGCAGCCCGATCCGCGGAGATACGCAGTATTTT. Translating it yields CASSPIRGDTQYF.

The chain combines TRBV2 with TRBJ2-3, with 13 positions matching TRBD2. CDR1 is SNHLY and CDR2 is FYNNEI in the germline V gene. CDR3 length: 16 residues. V lost 3 bases to trimming and J lost 3 bases; unmatched junction nucleotides: 3. DNA for the CDR3: TGTGCCAGCAGTGATCGGACTAGCGGGGGAACAGATACGCAGTATTTT. Its protein is CASSDRTSGGTDTQYF.

This chain uses TRBV20-1 with TRBJ2-7; 10 bases match TRBD2. CDR1 is DFQATT, CDR2 SNEGSKA, per germline (reference sequence). J was trimmed by 4 bases and V by 1 base; bases with no gene match: 7. This CDR3 spans 15 amino acids. The CDR3 protein is CSARGEGTSEYEQYF. The CDR3 region has the DNA TGCAGTGCTAGAGGCGAGGGGACTAGCGAATACGAGCAGTACTTC.

The gene calls are TRBV5-1 and TRBJ2-7, with 8 bases matching TRBD2. The CDR3 contains 16 residues. Trimming took 2 bases from V and 2 from J; bases not matched to a gene: 9. Germline CDR1 reads SGHRS; CDR2 reads YFSETQ. The CDR3 protein is CASSLRSISGAYEQYF. The CDR3 DNA sequence: TGCGCCAGCAGCTTACGATCGATTAGCGGGGCCTACGAGCAGTACTTC.

The rearrangement uses TRBV13 and TRBJ1-2; D unresolved. Germline values: CDR1 PRHDT, CDR2 FYEKMQ (reference sequence). V was clipped by 9 bases and J by 8 bases, with 16 bases between them. The CDR3 is made up of 12 amino acids. CDR3 protein: CASSVGKSGYTF. CDR3 bases: TGTGCCAGTTCAGTCGGGAAATCGGGCTACACCTTC. The variable domain in full, with the rest retrieved from reference TRBV13 and TRBJ1-2, is AAGVIQSPRHLIKEKRETATLKCYPIPRHDTVYWYQQGPGQDPQFLISFYEKMQSDKGSIPDRFSAQQFSDYHSELNMSSLELGDSALYFCASSVGKSGYTFGSGTRLTVV.

V usage is TRBV6-6 and J usage is TRBJ1-2; 8 bases agree with TRBD1. J gave up 5 bases and V 7 bases, and 12 bases lay outside the gene matches. Germline V gives CDR1 MNHNY, CDR2 SVGAGI (reference sequence). This CDR3 has 15 amino acids. CDR3 residues: CASTDRGVNVYGYTF. CDR3 DNA: TGTGCCAGCACCGACAGGGGCGTTAATGTTTATGGCTACACCTTC.

The rearrangement links TRBV4-1 to TRBJ1-1; 8 nucleotides agree with TRBD1. CDR3 length: 14 residues. The germline V gene encodes CDR1 MGHRA and CDR2 YSYEKL. J gave up 7 bases and V 2 bases, and 6 bases lay outside the gene matches. The CDR3 DNA sequence: TGCGCCAGCAGCCAACTGGACAGGGACTTTGAAGCTTTCTTT. This sequence encodes CASSQLDRDFEAFF.

A few counts support this clonotype. The rearrangement links TRBV9 to TRBJ2-4, with a possible D match to TRBD2 (6 bases). The closer fit of TRBJ2-7 to the DNA end suggests the J call may be wrong. The CDR3 has 14 residues. The germline gives CDR1 SGDLS, CDR2 YYNGEE. The DNA for the CDR3 is TGTGCCAGCAGCCCCAAGCTACGGGGGTACGAGCAGTACTTC. Encoded protein: CASSPKLRGYEQYF.

The chain couples TRBV6-6 to TRBJ2-1; D is ambiguous. The J call is doubtful: the DNA matches TRBJ2-7 better. CDR3 length equals 12 residues. Germline CDR1 and CDR2: MNHNY and SVGAGI (reference sequence). CDR3 region: CASSYVYNEQYF. The CDR3 region has the DNA TGTGCCAGCAGTTACGTTTACAATGAGCAGTACTTC.

The chain joins TRBV15 to TRBJ2-2; D unresolved. V was clipped by 0 bases and J by 1 base, with 12 bases between them. This CDR3 has 17 amino acids. Germline V CDR1 and CDR2: LNHNV, YYDKDF (reference sequence). The CDR3 reads CATSRDSAPWNTGELFF. The CDR3 DNA reads as TGTGCCACCAGCAGAGATTCGGCGCCGTGGAACACCGGGGAGCTGTTTTTT.

This clonotype was seen only a few times. The chain combines TRBV12-3 or TRBV12-4 with TRBJ2-5, with 7 positions matching TRBD1. The J call may not be correct, given that the DNA end is closer to TRBJ2-4. The CDR3 is 16 residues long. For the CDR3, the DNA is TGTGCCAGCAGCCCAAGCAGGGGGTATGGCAAAAACATTCAGTACTTC. Translation: CASSPSRGYGKNIQYF.

The chain employs TRBV12-3 or TRBV12-4 and TRBJ2-1, with D perhaps matching TRBD2 (5 bases). V was cut by 7 bases and J by 8 bases, with 12 bases left in between. The CDR3 contains 12 residues. The CDR3 protein is CASTTRPYEQFF. The CDR3 DNA reads as TGTGCCAGCACTACTAGGCCCTATGAGCAGTTCTTC.

The chain combines TRBV7-2 with TRBJ2-1; TRBD2 agrees at 9 bases. J lost 8 bases, V lost 1 base, and 9 bases had no gene match. The CDR3 covers 16 residues. The germline CDR1 and CDR2 sequences are SGHTA and FQGNSA. In DNA, the CDR3 is TGTGCCAGCAGCTTAGGGTTGCGGGGGGGCAATGATGAGCAGTTCTTC. Its translation is CASSLGLRGGNDEQFF.

This clonotype was recorded a few times. V gene TRBV12-3 or TRBV12-4 combines with J gene TRBJ2-1; no firm D call. The CDR3 loop spans 14 amino acids. The germline V and J ends were trimmed by 2 bases and 5 bases, with 10 bases remaining between them. CDR3 nucleotides: TGTGCCAGCAGTTTATCCGACCGCAACAATGAGCAGTTCTTC. Its protein is CASSLSDRNNEQFF.

Here the CDR3 DNA reads TGCAGCGTTGAACCGACAGGGGCTGGAAACACCATATATTTT. As protein: CSVEPTGAGNTIYF. The chain has TRBV29-1 and TRBJ1-3; 8 bases are a match to TRBD1. The CDR3 is 14 amino acids. Germline V CDR1 and CDR2: SQVTM, ANQGSEA. The V and J ends lost 2 bases and 2 bases, in that order; junction bases with no gene match: 2.

This chain connects TRBV7-2 to TRBJ2-3, with 11 bases aligning to TRBD1. From germline, CDR1 is SGHTA and CDR2 FQGNSA. V was pared by 5 bases and J by 5 bases, with 6 bases of the junction left unmatched. This CDR3 region has 15 residues. This CDR3 reads CASSRSGTGGDTQYF. The CDR3 region has the DNA TGTGCCAGCAGCCGTTCCGGGACAGGGGGAGATACGCAGTATTTT.

J is TRBJ2-3 and V is TRBV30, with D maybe TRBD1 (5 bases). The CDR3 consists of 13 residues. Trimming removed 0 bases from V and 2 bases from J, with 6 bases in between. The germline gives CDR1 GTSNPN, CDR2 SVGIG (reference sequence). The CDR3 spells CAWSVQDTDTQYF. The CDR3 bases are TGTGCCTGGAGTGTACAGGACACAGATACGCAGTATTTT.

This clonotype was detected only a few times. This chain uses TRBV7-6 with TRBJ2-7; 10 bases are shared with TRBD1. CDR3 length equals 14 residues. Germline CDR1 SGHVS, CDR2 FNYEAQ. After removal of 5 bases from V and 5 bases from J, the junction contained 6 bases not matched to a gene. Here the CDR3 reads CASSPGTGEDEQYF. CDR3 coding DNA: TGTGCCAGCAGCCCGGGGACAGGGGAAGACGAGCAGTACTTC.

V and J are TRBV6-1 and TRBJ2-3, with 8 bases identical to TRBD1. The V segment lost 8 bases and the J segment 1 base; nucleotides outside the gene matches: 2. Per the germline V gene, CDR1 is MNHNS and CDR2 is SASEGT. The CDR3 sequence is 13 residues long. CDR3 in amino acids: CASPGQGTDTQYF. CDR3 coding DNA: TGTGCCAGCCCGGGACAGGGCACAGATACGCAGTATTTT.

V usage is TRBV4-2 and J usage is TRBJ1-6; tentative D call: TRBD1 (6 bases). This CDR3 is built from 16 residues. The V and J ends lost 1 base and 10 bases respectively, with 17 bases between them. The germline V gene encodes CDR1 LGHNA and CDR2 YNFKEQ. CDR3 sequence (DNA): TGTGCCAGCAGCCAAGCCGCAGGGGACTACGTCTCACCCCTCCACTTT. The encoded protein is CASSQAAGDYVSPLHF.

The gene calls are TRBV30 and TRBJ2-7; 9 bases map to TRBD1. Gene TRBJ2-4 matches the end of the DNA better, so the J call may be wrong. The germline V gene encodes CDR1 GTSNPN and CDR2 SVGIG (reference sequence). This CDR3 has 15 residues. CDR3 amino acids: CAWNPQGAAKNIQYF. In nucleotides, the CDR3 is TGTGCCTGGAACCCACAGGGGGCGGCCAAAAACATTCAGTACTTC.

The rearrangement joins TRBV11-3 to TRBJ1-1; no clear D gene. This CDR3 comprises 16 residues. The germline V gene has CDR1 SGHNT and CDR2 YENEEA. Trimming removed 1 base at V and 5 bases at J, with 17 bases between. CDR3 sequence reads: CASSLVGSCRRTEAFF. CDR3 DNA sequence: TGTGCCAGCAGCTTAGTCGGTAGTTGCAGGCGGACTGAAGCTTTCTTT.

The genes are TRBV6-4 and TRBJ2-3, with 9 bases identical to TRBD1. The germline CDR1 and CDR2 sequences are MRHNA and SNTAGT. The CDR3 length is 16 residues. With 5 bases clipped from V and 0 bases from J, the junction kept 6 bases outside the gene matches. This CDR3 reads CASSTQQGASTDTQYF. The CDR3 DNA sequence: TGTGCCAGCAGTACCCAACAGGGGGCTAGCACAGATACGCAGTATTTT.

The chain employs TRBV9 and TRBJ2-3, with a tentative D call TRBD2 (6 bases). The germline CDR1 and CDR2 sequences are SGDLS and YYNGEE. V was trimmed by 2 bases and J by 4 bases, leaving 14 bases between them. This CDR3 has 15 amino acids. CDR3 loop: CASSVSGTSADTQYF. DNA of the CDR3: TGTGCCAGCAGCGTCTCCGGGACTTCGGCAGATACGCAGTATTTT.

This clonotype has ten or more counts. This chain connects TRBV12-3 or TRBV12-4 to TRBJ2-3, with TRBD2 identical over 7 bases. The CDR3 is 15 residues long. V was clipped by 2 bases and J by 0 bases; unmatched bases: 2. The DNA for the CDR3 is TGTGCCAGCAGTTTACTAGCGGCTAGCACAGATACGCAGTATTTT. Its translation: CASSLLAASTDTQYF.